The source of this T cell receptor beta chain is a study of blood T cell repertoires in COVID-19. At the level of the study: Whether acute or convalescent, the COVID-19 samples came from the United States, Italy and Spain.

Ages ranged from about 18 to 89 years, with residence in fewer than 25 US areas. Participant reports of clinical history set cohort assignment. Authors' analysis steps: Nucleated cell counts were estimated from reference gene primer amplification. The repertoire was sequenced with immunoSEQ multiplex PCR; TCRdb's copy has only in-frame clones and lacks some. The D gene and trimming were derived from the DNA, and the V and J assignments and clone size from that table. Of 200,000 or so clones in the sample, 70% to 90% were seen once. The source is a man aged 30-40 years who had recovered from COVID-19. What was sequenced was PBMCs or T cells enriched from blood (not recorded which).

CDR3 DNA: TGTGCCAGCAGCTTAGAAATGAGGACAGGGGGCGAGTATGGCTACACCTTC. It specifies CASSLEMRTGGEYGYTF. The chain has TRBV7-6 and TRBJ1-2; 11 bases fit TRBD1. Per the germline V gene, CDR1 is SGHVS and CDR2 is FNYEAQ. J gave up 5 bases and V 1 base, and 9 bases lay outside the gene matches. This CDR3 comprises 17 residues.